This T cell receptor beta chain was profiled in a study of radiation and T cells in renal cell carcinoma. The study, taken as a whole, reports: In blood, top tumor clones expanded by 2 weeks, shrinking by 4. Baseline intratumoral clonotype presence is unknown without pretreatment biopsies.

Repertoires were generated with immunoSEQ multiplex PCR, while TCRdb's copy carries only in-frame clones and drops some. Seen here are about 130,000 clones, nearly 90% observed once, and the top ten hold 12%. This clone was recorded once. The antigen is not known. Germline-derived CDR1 and CDR2 are SGHRS and YFSETQ. Germline trimming cut 4 bases from V and 4 bases from J; bases unmatched to any gene: 6. This CDR3 is 15 amino acids long. Sample time point: baseline pretreatment blood. Treatment given: 15 Gy SBRT to primary tumor, nephrectomy 4 weeks later. Radiation-treated patients gave blood at baseline, week 2 and week 4. This renal cell carcinoma was of the clear cell type.

The genes are TRBV5-1 and TRBJ2-3, with 10 bases lining up with TRBD1. This clonotype was sampled from a woman between 50 and 59 years old with renal cell carcinoma. The material sequenced was blood, taken from a patient whose treatment included radiotherapy and nephrectomy. CDR3 protein: CASSGGQGRSDTQYF. The CDR3 DNA reads TGCGCCAGCAGCGGGGGACAGGGGAGATCAGATACGCAGTATTTT.